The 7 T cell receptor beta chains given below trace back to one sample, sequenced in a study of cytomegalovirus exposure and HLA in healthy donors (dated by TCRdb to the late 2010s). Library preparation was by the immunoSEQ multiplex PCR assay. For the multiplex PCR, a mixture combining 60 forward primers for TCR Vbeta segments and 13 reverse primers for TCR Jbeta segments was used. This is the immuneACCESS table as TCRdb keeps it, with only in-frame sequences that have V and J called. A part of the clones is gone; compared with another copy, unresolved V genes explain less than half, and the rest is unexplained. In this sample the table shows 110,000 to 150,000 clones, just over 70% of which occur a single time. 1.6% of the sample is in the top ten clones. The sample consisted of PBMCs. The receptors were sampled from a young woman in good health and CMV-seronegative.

Here the CDR3 reads CASSEFSIFSIGEQFF. In DNA, the CDR3 is TGTGCCAGCAGTGAATTTAGCATTTTTTCGATCGGTGAGCAGTTCTTC. The chain carries TRBV25-1 and TRBJ2-1; D unclear. CDR3 length: 16 amino acids. Germline V CDR1 and CDR2: MGHDK, SYGVNS. V was clipped by 1 base and J by 9 bases, with 19 bases between them.

CDR3 residues: CASRGRGSYYEQYV. The CDR3 bases are TGTGCCAGCAGGGGGAGGGGCTCCTACTACGAGCAGTACGTC. The V call is TRBV28, the J call TRBJ2-7; 7 positions match TRBD2. With 6 bases clipped from V and 3 bases from J, the junction kept 8 bases outside the gene matches. Germline CDR1 and CDR2: MDHEN and SYDVKM. The CDR3 is made up of 14 amino acids.

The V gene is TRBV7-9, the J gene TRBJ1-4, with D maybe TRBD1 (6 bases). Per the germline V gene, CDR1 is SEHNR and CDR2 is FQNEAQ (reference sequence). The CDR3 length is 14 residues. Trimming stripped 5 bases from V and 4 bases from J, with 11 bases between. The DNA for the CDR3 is TGTGCCAGCAGCCCCGGACAGAGTAATGAAAAACTGTTTTTT. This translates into CASSPGQSNEKLFF.

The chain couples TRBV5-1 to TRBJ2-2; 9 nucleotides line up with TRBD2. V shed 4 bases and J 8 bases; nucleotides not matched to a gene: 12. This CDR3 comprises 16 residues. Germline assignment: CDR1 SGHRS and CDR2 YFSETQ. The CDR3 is CASSKPGLAGTGELFF. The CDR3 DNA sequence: TGCGCCAGCAGCAAGCCGGGACTAGCAGGGACTGGGGAGCTGTTTTTT.

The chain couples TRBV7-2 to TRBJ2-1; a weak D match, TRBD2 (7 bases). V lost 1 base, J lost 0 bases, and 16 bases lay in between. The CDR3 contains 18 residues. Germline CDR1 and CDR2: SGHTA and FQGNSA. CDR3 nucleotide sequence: TGTGCCAGCAGCTTAGGCCTCCGGGGGGCCTTCTCCTACAATGAGCAGTTCTTC. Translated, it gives CASSLGLRGAFSYNEQFF.

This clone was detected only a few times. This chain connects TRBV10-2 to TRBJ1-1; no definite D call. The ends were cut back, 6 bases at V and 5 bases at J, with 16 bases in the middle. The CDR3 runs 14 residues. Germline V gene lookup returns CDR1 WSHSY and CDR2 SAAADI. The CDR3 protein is CASSRPEAETEAFF. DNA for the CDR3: TGCGCCAGCAGCCGGCCAGAGGCAGAGACTGAAGCTTTCTTT.

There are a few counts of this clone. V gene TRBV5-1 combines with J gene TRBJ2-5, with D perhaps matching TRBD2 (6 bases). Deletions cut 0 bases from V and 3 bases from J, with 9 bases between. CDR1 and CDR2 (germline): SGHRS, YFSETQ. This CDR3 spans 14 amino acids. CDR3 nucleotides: TGCGCCAGCAGCTTGGGTGGCGGGGAAGAGACCCAGTACTTC. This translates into CASSLGGGEETQYF.